The next 9 T cell receptor beta chains were all read from a single sample in a study of blood T cell repertoires in COVID-19. The table came from immunoSEQ multiplex PCR; TCRdb's copy has only in-frame clones and leaves some out. This repertoire shows approximately 78,000 clones, 88% found once; its top ten account for approximately 28%. Sequences were obtained from peripheral blood. These receptors came from a man over 45 with acute or convalescent COVID-19.

This clone was detected only once. This chain joins TRBV5-6 and TRBJ2-4, with TRBD1 matching over 7 bases. CDR3 length: 14 residues. After removal of 4 bases from V and 5 bases from J, the junction contained 6 bases not matched to a gene. Germline CDR1 SGHDT, CDR2 YYEEEE. The CDR3 reads CASSPQGVENIQYF. For the CDR3, the DNA is TGTGCCAGCAGCCCGCAGGGGGTTGAAAACATTCAGTACTTC.

The J gene is TRBJ1-6, the V gene TRBV5-1; tentatively, D is TRBD1 (5 bases). Trimming removed 2 bases from V and 8 bases from J, with 14 bases in between. The CDR3 covers 15 residues. Germline V gene lookup returns CDR1 SGHRS and CDR2 YFSETQ. The CDR3 is CASSFSGRWDSPLHF. The CDR3 DNA is TGCGCCAGCAGCTTTTCAGGGCGTTGGGATTCACCCCTCCACTTT. Full variable domain (remainder filled in from reference TRBV5-1 and TRBJ1-6): KAGVTQTPRYLIKTRGQQVTLSCSPISGHRSVSWYQQTPGQGLQFLFEYFSETQRNKGNFPGRFSGRQFSNSRSEMNVSTLELGDSALYLCASSFSGRWDSPLHFGNGTRLTVT.

This clone was seen a single time. V usage is TRBV12-3 or TRBV12-4 and J usage is TRBJ2-5; possible D gene TRBD2, 5 bases. The CDR3 has 13 amino acids. V lost 7 bases to trimming and J lost 3 bases, with 12 bases between them. CDR3 sequence reads: CASTLSGEETQYF. CDR3 bases: TGTGCCAGCACCCTAAGCGGAGAAGAGACCCAGTACTTC.

V is TRBV3-1 (or the pseudogene TRBV3-2) and J is TRBJ2-5; 7 bases are shared with TRBD1. Germline assignment: CDR1 LGHDT and CDR2 YNNKEL (reference sequence). CDR3 length: 14 residues. V shed 5 bases and J 5 bases; nucleotides not matched to a gene: 8. The CDR3 loop reads CASSATGLGETQYF. The CDR3 nucleotides are TGTGCCAGCAGCGCGACAGGGCTTGGGGAGACCCAGTACTTC.

J is TRBJ1-1 and V is TRBV9; a possible D gene is TRBD1 (5 bases). The CDR3 is 15 residues long. Trimming pared 4 bases from V and 5 bases from J, leaving 18 bases between. Germline V gene data show CDR1 as SGDLS and CDR2 as YYNGEE. CDR3 nucleotides: TGTGCCAGCAGCCCACGGACAACGGGGGAGACTGAAGCTTTCTTT. It yields the protein CASSPRTTGETEAFF.

The CDR3 sequence: CASIETGIRGTEAFF. The CDR3 bases are TGTGCCAGCATAGAGACAGGGATTCGTGGCACTGAAGCTTTCTTT. The genes are TRBV25-1 and TRBJ1-1, with 7 bases identical to TRBD1. The germline CDR1 and CDR2 sequences are MGHDK and SYGVNS. The CDR3 covers 15 residues. Losses at the gene ends were 7 bases for V and 4 bases for J; bases not matched to a gene: 12.

This chain links TRBV19 with TRBJ1-5; 9 bases are shared with TRBD1. Germline loops: CDR1 LNHDA, CDR2 SQIVND (reference sequence). CDR3 length: 15 amino acids. The V segment lost 6 bases and the J segment 5 bases; nucleotides outside the gene matches: 8. The CDR3 coding sequence is TGTGCCAGTAGACCATCGACAGGGGGAGATCAGCCCCAGCATTTT. Residues: CASRPSTGGDQPQHF.

For the CDR3, the DNA is TGTGCCAGCAGCGGAAGGACACAATCGAACACCGGGGAGCTGTTTTTT. Amino acids: CASSGRTQSNTGELFF. This chain connects TRBV11-3 to TRBJ2-2; D may be TRBD1 (5 bases). Germline CDR1 SGHNT, CDR2 YENEEA. The CDR3 loop spans 16 amino acids. The V end was cut by 5 bases, the J end by 0 bases, with 13 bases between.

The genes are TRBV6-5 and TRBJ1-2; 7 bases match TRBD1. CDR1 and CDR2 (germline): MNHEY, SVGAGI. The CDR3 runs to 15 residues. V lost 0 bases, J lost 4 bases, and 5 bases stayed unmatched. The CDR3 reads CASSYSGTASYGYTF. The DNA of the CDR3 is TGTGCCAGCAGTTACTCGGGGACAGCATCCTATGGCTACACCTTC.